These 15 T cell receptor beta chains came from one sample sequenced in a study of T cells in Graves' hyperthyroidism and ophthalmopathy. RNA transcripts served as the template for amplifying TCR beta CDR3 regions. With the HTBI primer set, the TCR CDR3 went through a first round of RT-PCR. In TCRdb, the multiplex PCR reads were re-called with MiXCR into one record per CDR3 protein. Of about 410,000 distinct CDR3 sequences listed, roughly 14% were seen once; the top ten hold less than 15%. Sequenced input: blood. The source of these receptors is a man between 18 and 29 years old with Graves' ophthalmopathy.

This clonotype was observed many times. This chain joins TRBV24-1 and TRBJ2-7; no definite D call. The CDR3 is made up of 14 amino acids. Germline-derived CDR1 and CDR2 are KGHDR and SFDVKD. Trimming took off 12 bases at V and 5 bases at J, with 22 bases between the two ends. This CDR3 is CAPSSPWAWNEQYF. DNA of the CDR3: TGTGCCCCTTCCAGCCCATGGGCTTGGAACGAGCAGTACTTC.

This clonotype has a count of ten or more. The CDR3 sequence: CASSLPGRYNEQFF. The CDR3 region has the DNA TGTGCCAGCAGCTTACCCGGGAGGTACAATGAGCAGTTCTTC. This chain joins TRBV7-3 and TRBJ2-1; 7 positions match TRBD2. CDR1 is SGHTA and CDR2 is FQGTGA in the germline V gene. The CDR3 length is 14 residues. J was trimmed by 4 bases and V by 2 bases; bases with no gene match: 2. The whole variable domain, filled in from reference TRBV7-3 and TRBJ2-1, reads GAGVSQTPSNKVTEKGKYVELRCDPISGHTALYWYRQSLGQGPEFLIYFQGTGAADDSGLPNDRFFAVRPEGSVSTLKIQRTERGDSAVYLCASSLPGRYNEQFFGPGTRLTVL.

The chain's CDR3 is CSARSRGGLWAKNIQYF. The CDR3 DNA sequence: TGCAGTGCTAGAAGTCGGGGGGGCCTATGGGCCAAAAACATTCAGTACTTC. The chain is built from TRBV20-1 and TRBJ2-4; 8 nucleotides match TRBD2. Germline V CDR1 and CDR2: DFQATT, SNEGSKA (reference sequence). The V and J ends lost 2 bases and 1 base, in that order; junction bases with no gene match: 10. This CDR3 region has 17 residues.

This clonotype was detected only a few times. The V call is TRBV15, the J call TRBJ2-7, with 7 bases matching TRBD2. CDR1 and CDR2 from the germline V gene are LNHNV and YYDKDF (reference sequence). Unmatched junction bases numbered 9, after V lost 4 bases and J lost 0 bases. The CDR3 is 16 amino acids. The CDR3 reads CATSKPGRGSSYEQYF. The CDR3 nucleotides are TGTGCCACCAGCAAACCGGGGCGGGGGAGCTCCTACGAGCAGTACTTC.

CDR3 DNA sequence: TGTGCCAGCAGCAGAAGCGGGAGGGCCTACAATGAGCAGTACTTC. This gives the protein CASSRSGRAYNEQYF. The gene calls are TRBV7-2 and TRBJ2-1, with TRBD2 identical over 10 bases. The J call may be in error: the DNA end matches TRBJ2-7 better. Germline loops: CDR1 SGHTA, CDR2 FQGNSA. CDR3 length equals 15 residues.

A note on this clonotype: This may be a read error, as it is one base from a much larger clone. The CDR3 region is CASSLSGVGGYTF. For the CDR3, the DNA is TGTGCCAGCAGTTTATCAGGGGTTGGTGGCTACACCTTC. V and J are TRBV27 and TRBJ1-2; D possibly corresponds to TRBD1 (5 bases). Trimming left V 0 bases short and J 7 bases short, with 9 bases between. This CDR3 is built from 13 residues. The germline V gene encodes CDR1 MNHEY and CDR2 SMNVEV (reference sequence).

By sample fraction, this clonotype is large (0.1 to 1%). The rearrangement uses TRBV7-2 and TRBJ2-3; 8 positions agree with TRBD1. The V and J ends lost 2 bases and 4 bases, in that order; junction bases with no gene match: 11. Germline V gene lookup returns CDR1 SGHTA and CDR2 FQGNSA. This CDR3 contains 17 residues. CDR3 nucleotide sequence: TGTGCCAGCAGCTTATCCCCAGGACAGGGTTGGGCAGATACGCAGTATTTT. This sequence encodes CASSLSPGQGWADTQYF.

The CDR3: CASGGTGHRGETQYF. CDR3 sequence (DNA): TGTGCCAGTGGCGGGACAGGTCACCGGGGGGAGACCCAGTACTTC. The chain combines TRBV19 with TRBJ2-5; TRBD1 agrees at 8 bases. This CDR3 has 15 amino acids. Unmatched junction bases numbered 13, after V lost 8 bases and J lost 5 bases. Germline V lookup: CDR1 LNHDA, CDR2 SQIVND (reference sequence).

This clonotype has ten or more counts. V usage is TRBV12-3 or TRBV12-4 and J usage is TRBJ2-2; D is tentatively TRBD1 or TRBD2 (6 bases each). The CDR3 length is 17 residues. Trimming removed 1 base from V and 6 bases from J, with 18 bases in between. The chain's CDR3 is CASSLDRVGGAPGELFF. The CDR3 nucleotides are TGTGCCAGCAGTTTAGATCGAGTGGGGGGCGCCCCCGGGGAGCTGTTTTTT.

This clonotype was counted many times. The rearrangement links TRBV5-4 to TRBJ2-3; 7 bases agree with TRBD2. The CDR3 spans 15 residues. The germline gives CDR1 SGHNT, CDR2 YYREEE (reference sequence). Unmatched junction bases numbered 11, after V lost 5 bases and J lost 5 bases. CDR3 protein: CASRLRGVPGDTQYF. The CDR3 bases are TGTGCCAGCAGACTCCGGGGGGTACCCGGAGATACGCAGTATTTT.

This clonotype was observed many times. This chain links TRBV20-1 with TRBJ2-1; 9 nucleotides match TRBD2. Looked up from germline, CDR1 is DFQATT and CDR2 is SNEGSKA (reference sequence). CDR3 length equals 14 residues. With V trimmed by 3 bases and J by 4 bases, 4 bases remained unmatched. The CDR3 DNA sequence: TGCAGTGCTAGGACTAGCGGACTATACAATGAGCAGTTCTTC. Its translation is CSARTSGLYNEQFF.

V gene TRBV28 combines with J gene TRBJ2-1; D remains unclear. The CDR3 sequence is 14 residues long. Trimming stripped 1 base from V and 6 bases from J, with 10 bases between. Germline CDR1 and CDR2: MDHEN and SYDVKM. The CDR3 here is CASSLFLTSNEQFF. DNA for the CDR3: TGTGCCAGCAGTTTATTCCTAACTTCCAATGAGCAGTTCTTC.

There are a few counts of this clonotype. The V and J genes are TRBV6-6 and TRBJ1-1; D gene uncertain. V lost 2 bases and J lost 1, with 8 bases in between. The length of the CDR3 is 14 residues. The germline V gene encodes CDR1 MNHNY and CDR2 SVGAGI (reference sequence). CDR3 in amino acids: CASSYTGQNTEAFF. The DNA for the CDR3 is TGTGCCAGCAGTTACACCGGCCAGAACACTGAAGCTTTCTTT.

This clonotype was counted many times. V usage is TRBV6-1 and J usage is TRBJ1-2; 8 bases align to TRBD1. The CDR3 is 14 amino acids. V gave up 6 bases and J gave up 4 bases; unmatched junction bases: 7. Germline CDR1 and CDR2: MNHNS and SASEGT. CDR3 nucleotide sequence: TGTGCCAGCAGCGCTGGACAGGGTACCTATGGCTACACCTTC. It yields the protein CASSAGQGTYGYTF.

This clonotype was detected many times. This chain uses TRBV28 with TRBJ2-3, with 11 bases identical to TRBD2. CDR1 MDHEN and CDR2 SYDVKM come from the germline V gene. The CDR3 covers 14 residues. With 6 bases clipped from V and 5 bases from J, the junction kept 4 bases outside the gene matches. The CDR3 nucleotides read TGTGCCAGCAGGATAGCGGGAGGGATAGATACGCAGTATTTT. It translates to CASRIAGGIDTQYF. Supplemented by reference TRBV28 and TRBJ2-3, the full variable domain reads DVKVTQSSRYLVKRTGEKVFLECVQDMDHENMFWYRQDPGLGLRLIYFSYDVKMKEKGDIPEGYSVSREKKERFSLILESASTNQTSMYLCASRIAGGIDTQYFGPGTRLTVL.